The next 14 T cell receptor beta chains were all read from a single sample in a study of T cells after yellow fever vaccination. TCRdb re-called the 5' RACE reads through MiXCR, storing one row per CDR3 protein. The data contain roughly 320,000 distinct CDR3 sequences, around a tenth of them singletons. The sample consisted of CD4+ T cells sorted from PBMCs, taken 45 days after the yellow fever booster vaccination. The receptor source for this set is a man aged 18 to 35 who received the YFV17D yellow fever vaccine.

This clonotype has only a few counts. This sequence joins TRBV7-9 and TRBJ1-5; D possibly corresponds to TRBD1 (6 bases). The ends were cut back, 10 bases at V and 4 bases at J, with 11 bases in the middle. Per the germline V gene, CDR1 is SEHNR and CDR2 is FQNEAQ (reference sequence). The CDR3 runs to 12 residues. CDR3 nucleotides: TGTGCCACCAACAGGGATAATCAGCCCCAGCATTTT. It yields the protein CATNRDNQPQHF.

The chain links TRBV12-5 to TRBJ2-7, with 7 bases lining up with TRBD1. The CDR3 runs to 16 residues. The V segment lost 7 bases and the J segment 3 bases; nucleotides outside the gene matches: 15. CDR1 and CDR2 (germline): LGHNT, FRNRAP. The CDR3 bases are TGTGCTAGTGCCAAAATTACAGGGGCCCCTTTCTACGAGCAGTACGTC. This encodes CASAKITGAPFYEQYV.

The chain combines TRBV9 with TRBJ2-3, with D perhaps TRBD1 (6 bases). The CDR3 is 16 amino acids. Trimming stripped 1 base from V and 3 bases from J, with 15 bases between. Germline CDR1 reads SGDLS; CDR2 reads YYNGEE. CDR3 DNA: TGTGCCAGCAGCGTAATAGGGGGAATAGGGACAGATACGCAGTATTTT. Protein product: CASSVIGGIGTDTQYF.

The chain uses TRBV2 and TRBJ1-2, with D maybe TRBD1 (6 bases). V dropped 6 bases and J dropped 4 bases, with 15 bases sitting between them. CDR3 length: 14 residues. Per the germline V gene, CDR1 is SNHLY and CDR2 is FYNNEI. The CDR3 protein is CASSWTVKSYGYTF. In nucleotides, the CDR3 is TGTGCCAGCAGCTGGACAGTAAAGAGCTATGGCTACACCTTC.

This clonotype occurred a few times. The V and J genes are TRBV7-9 and TRBJ2-5; 8 nucleotides match TRBD2. The V and J ends lost 5 bases and 7 bases, in that order; junction bases with no gene match: 9. Germline CDR1 is SEHNR and CDR2 is FQNEAQ (reference sequence). CDR3 length equals 14 residues. The CDR3 DNA reads TGTGCCAGCAGCGAGGGGACTAGTTCGGGGACCCAGTACTTC. Its translation is CASSEGTSSGTQYF.

The genes are TRBV7-2 and TRBJ2-5, with D perhaps TRBD1 (6 bases). With 4 bases removed from V and 3 bases from J, the gap between germline ends came to 15 bases. The germline gives CDR1 SGHTA, CDR2 FQGNSA. CDR3 length: 15 amino acids. For the CDR3, the DNA is TGTGCCAGCAGCTCAGGGGTTGGCTTCAAAGAGACCCAGTACTTC. Its protein is CASSSGVGFKETQYF. Full variable domain (outside the CDR3, taken from reference TRBV7-2 and TRBJ2-5): GAGVSQSPSNKVTEKGKDVELRCDPISGHTALYWYRQSLGQGLEFLIYFQGNSAPDKSGLPSDRFSAERTGGSVSTLTIQRTQQEDSAVYLCASSSGVGFKETQYFGPGTRLLVL.

This clonotype was seen a few times. The chain has TRBV9 and TRBJ2-5; the D gene is possibly TRBD1 (6 bases). Trimming pared 0 bases from V and 5 bases from J, leaving 11 bases between. CDR3 length: 14 amino acids. Germline V gene data show CDR1 as SGDLS and CDR2 as YYNGEE. CDR3 amino acids: CASSVDRVGETQYF. DNA of the CDR3: TGTGCCAGCAGCGTAGACAGGGTAGGCGAGACCCAGTACTTC.

In this sample, this clonotype turned up once. V gene TRBV10-3 combines with J gene TRBJ2-5; tentatively, D is TRBD2 (6 bases). The germline gives CDR1 ENHRY, CDR2 SYGVKD. The CDR3 length is 13 residues. The germline V and J ends were trimmed by 4 bases and 4 bases, with 10 bases remaining between them. CDR3 sequence (DNA): TGTGCCATCAGTGTCACTAGCCTAGAGACCCAGTACTTC. It codes for CAISVTSLETQYF.

The gene calls are TRBV12-3 or TRBV12-4 and TRBJ1-5, with a weak D call TRBD1 (5 bases). The CDR3 is 15 residues long. V was pared by 6 bases and J by 2 bases, with 14 bases between. CDR3 coding DNA: TGTGCCAGCAGCCGGACGACGGGGGGCAATCAGCCCCAGCATTTT. Translating it yields CASSRTTGGNQPQHF.

The chain uses TRBV13 and TRBJ2-7, with D tentatively TRBD2 (6 bases). Trimming shortened V by 4 bases and J by 0 bases, and 10 bases separated the two germline ends. The CDR3 has 14 amino acids. Germline loops: CDR1 PRHDT, CDR2 FYEKMQ (reference sequence). CDR3 protein: CASSSARGSYEQYV. DNA of the CDR3: TGTGCCAGCAGCTCGGCGCGGGGCTCCTACGAGCAGTACGTC.

This chain joins TRBV5-1 and TRBJ1-5; D not certain. The CDR3 totals 15 residues. Trimming shortened V by 0 bases and J by 0 bases, and 7 bases separated the two germline ends. CDR1 SGHRS and CDR2 YFSETQ come from the germline V gene. CDR3 sequence: CASSLEGHSNQPQHF. The DNA of the CDR3 is TGCGCCAGCAGCTTGGAAGGTCATAGCAATCAGCCCCAGCATTTT.

This clonotype has a handful of counts. This chain joins TRBV6-5 and TRBJ2-2, with 12 bases that match TRBD2. The CDR3 extends over 16 amino acids. V lost 6 bases and J lost 0; bases outside the gene matches: 2. CDR1 and CDR2 (germline): MNHEY, SVGAGI. CDR3 protein: CASRRLAGANTGELFF. DNA for the CDR3: TGTGCCAGCAGACGACTAGCGGGAGCGAACACCGGGGAGCTGTTTTTT.

This clonotype was seen more than once but under ten times. The V and J genes are TRBV20-1 and TRBJ1-5; 7 bases line up with TRBD1. Per the germline V gene, CDR1 is DFQATT and CDR2 is SNEGSKA (reference sequence). The CDR3 has 15 amino acids. With 6 bases clipped from V and 2 bases from J, the junction kept 10 bases outside the gene matches. The CDR3 reads CSATPGDRRNQPQHF. CDR3 nucleotides: TGCAGTGCCACCCCGGGGGACAGACGCAATCAGCCCCAGCATTTT.

The chain has TRBV5-5 and TRBJ1-2; 10 bases are shared with TRBD1. V was clipped by 5 bases and J by 5 bases; unmatched bases: 12. This CDR3 is built from 16 residues. Germline loops: CDR1 SGHKS, CDR2 YYEKEE (reference sequence). The CDR3 loop reads CASRPRIRQGAYGYTF. CDR3 in DNA: TGTGCCAGCAGACCCCGGATACGACAGGGGGCGTATGGCTACACCTTC.